This entry features one T cell receptor (beta chain) sequence. Sequencing was performed with immunoSEQ multiplex PCR; in TCRdb, only in-frame clones are kept and a portion is missing. Among 35,000 to 45,000 clones listed, 74% were seen once. This sample is part of a study of early stage breast cancer tumors. The wider study: ER+/PR+/HER2- status applied to about 75% of the 16 invasive breast tumors.

This TCR came from a person in their sixties with breast cancer. The sample consisted of blood.

Here the CDR3 DNA reads TGTGCCAGCAGTTACAAGGGACAGGGAGTCTATGGCTACACCTTC. Its translation: CASSYKGQGVYGYTF. J is TRBJ1-2 and V is TRBV6-5; 9 nucleotides match TRBD1. The CDR3 consists of 15 residues. Trimming cost V 2 bases and J 4 bases; bases outside gene matches: 5. Germline V gene data show CDR1 as MNHEY and CDR2 as SVGAGI.